This paragraph reports one TCR beta chain. This clone's antigen is unknown. No base qualities exist here, and no much larger clone lies one base off it. The method was the immunoSEQ multiplex PCR assay. The multiplex PCR relied on a mix of 60 forward primers for TCR Vbeta segments and 13 reverse primers for TCR Jbeta segments. The CDR3 region of rearranged TCR beta genes was amplified from genomic DNA with a multiplex PCR assay. The amplified TCR beta libraries were sequenced on the Illumina HiSeq System as 87-base-pair reads. The study's own analysis went as follows. In a later analysis, approximately 74 million unique TCR beta chains were counted across the roughly 610 repertoires, and roughly 11 million of these chains were shared by at least two donors. Raw reads were error-corrected and collapsed into unique sequences with a nearest-neighbor algorithm that merged closely related sequences to remove PCR and sequencing errors. CDR3 sequences were aligned to IMGT reference sequences to assign V, D and J gene segments. For a sequence to be retained, at least a six-nucleotide match to both a V gene segment and a J gene segment was required. A rearrangement counted as productive if the CDR3 had no stop codons and remained in frame with V and J, and every other rearrangement counted as non-productive. Following IMGT convention, CDR3 was defined as the stretch from the second conserved V-encoded cysteine up to the conserved J-encoded phenylalanine. The earlier analysis of a few hundred of the donors excluded any sequence lacking an unambiguous match to a single V gene segment. An earlier analysis of fewer than 650 of the donors classified V segments as functional when productive rearrangements were above 56.7% and as segregating when the standard deviation between donors was above 5%. A statistical classification framework was built to diagnose cytomegalovirus status from the catalog of TCR beta chain sequences. In a later analysis, V and J genes were assigned by comparing TCR nucleotide sequences against IMGT/GENE-DB human TR gene sequences. Using the TCRdist pipeline, a later analysis assigned CDR3 sequences along with most-parsimonious VDJ recombination scenarios. In a later analysis, each TCR beta chain was defined by its CDR3 amino acid sequence together with its V-gene family, and reads without a unique V-gene family were excluded. As a way to deal with suspected cross-contamination and a sequencing artifact, a later analysis dropped hundreds of nucleotide sequences that were highly shared and had low generation probability. In a later analysis, a clonal expansion index was calculated for each public chain from normalized within-repertoire ranks of inferred template counts. In a later analysis, generation probabilities were computed using a VDJ recombination model fitted to out-of-frame rearrangements, and the results were checked against IGoR. Hypergeometric tests were used in a later analysis to score TCR-TCR, TCR-HLA and TCR-CMV co-occurrence, with a repertoire-size bias correction applied to the TCR pairs. To estimate false discovery rates, a later analysis permuted the HLA or CMV assignments 20 times. In a later analysis, co-occurring TCRs were grouped using DBSCAN, and TCRdist sequence similarity was added for clustering within HLA-allele-positive subsets. Repertoires with fewer than 30,000 or more than 120,000 public chains, plus five repertoires with anomalous nucleotide sharing, were excluded from co-occurrence clustering. The immuneACCESS repertoire file appears here via TCRdb, limited to in-frame rearrangements. These files lack a portion of the clones; in checked studies, under half of the deficit traces to unresolved V genes, and the cause of the others is not known. V, J and clone size reflect that table, while D and trimming were determined from the DNA. The table for this sample lists roughly 180,000 clones; roughly 80% of them were counted only once. Together, the top ten hold approximately 13% of the sample.

The data originate from a study of cytomegalovirus exposure and HLA in healthy donors (dated by TCRdb to 2017 to 2019). In terms of the full investigation: An earlier analysis of roughly 610 of the donors reported 250 to 350 Gb of sequence data and 95 million to 140 million unique TCR beta sequences obtained from about 200 million T cells. The number of typed donors differed by locus: roughly 620-640 for A, B, C, DRB1 and DQB1; approximately 520 for DQA1; some 610 for DPA1; and roughly 490 for DPB1. A later genetic analysis used genome-wide SNP genotypes for about 55% of the 666 donors, treating that subset as a discovery cohort. A few DR-DQ haplotypes were treated as single units for association and clustering because of strong linkage in the cohort. A later analysis re-analyzed previously published TCR beta repertoires from 500 to 700 donors and added high-resolution HLA genotyping to study TCR occurrence patterns. The study was designed to test whether signatures of past pathogen exposure could be identified by cataloging public T cell receptors. Donor age, sex, ethnicity and CMV serostatus were collected together with the repertoire data. All discovery cohort repertoires had been generated using a single sequencing platform. The study combined high-throughput TCR immunosequencing, statistical association of individual TCRs with disease status, and machine learning to predict cytomegalovirus infection status. Using immunosequencing, the study profiled T cell repertoires from 550 to 750 subjects and related those repertoires to cytomegalovirus serostatus. An early release that covered fewer than 750 HLA-typed donors contained 300 to 350 gigabases of sequencing data and some 87 million unique TCR sequences. An earlier analysis of 587 of the donors used high-throughput TCR beta sequencing to judge whether each TCR beta V gene segment behaved as functional or pseudogenic. Besides the first cohort of about 730 subjects, a separate validation cohort made up of 95 to 150 different subjects was used. Rather than drawing on any new phenotypic data, the later analysis identified candidate immune exposures from TCR beta sequences and the way those sequences occurred across donors. Of the roughly 430 genotyped donors, over 70% fell in the genetic ancestry cluster associated with self-reported Caucasian donors. HLA typing covered class I and class II loci at four-digit resolution. Among a few hundred genotyped donors of the cohort, an average of approximately 240,000 unique TCR beta nucleotide sequences were sequenced per donor, 15% to 20% of them non-productive. The paper as a whole reports these results and caveats: HLA typing was unavailable for some donors at each locus, so association tests used only the typed subset. Only TCR beta chains were sequenced in this cohort, and the absence of alpha or paired-chain data limited detectable features. Across donors, most TCR sequences were observed very rarely, whereas some public TCRs were present in many individuals. When HLA alleles, especially DR and DQ, strongly co-occurred, attributing TCR associations to individual alleles was difficult. A later genetic analysis reported fewer N-insertions in productive TCRs among donors in an Asian-associated ancestry cluster than the roughly 690-donor mean. Specific HLA alleles were associated with 15,000 to 20,000 TCR beta sequences at a false discovery rate of 0.05 in a later analysis. A total of around 150 TCR beta chains were listed by the study as associated with cytomegalovirus. For the cohort, immune exposure information was limited to CMV serostatus. Roughly uniform sequencing depth across donors was assumed in presence/absence analyses, although this assumption may not hold. The 87-base-pair reads could not distinguish some IMGT-functional V segments, including TRBV6-2 and TRBV6-3, so those segments were excluded. In an earlier analysis of about 600 of the donors, most TCR beta V segments appeared in productive rearrangements about 87% or about 30% of the time, broadly matching IMGT annotations. Cytomegalovirus status was reported to be diagnosed by the classifier with high specificity and sensitivity in both the original and validation cohorts. It was suggested by the authors that the approach could potentially be generalized to other disease states and immunological phenotypes. Most CMV-associated TCR beta chains appeared to be HLA-restricted in a later analysis, and the HLA associations seemed to be driven largely by CMV exposure. Linkage disequilibrium might explain the correlated functional status among segregating V segments, but an unknown experimental factor could not be excluded. In a later analysis, the rate of TCR association differed among HLA loci, with DRB1 alleles having the most associated TCRs and HLA-C alleles having the fewest. In a later analysis, HLA-associated TCR beta chains were found to be more clonally expanded and to have lower generation probabilities than equally common non-associated chains. The earlier analysis of nearly 600 of the donors excluded seventeen rarely observed V segments, including chromosome 9 orphons, because counts were too low. A later genetic analysis associated a missense DCLRE1C variant with V-gene and J-gene trimming of TCR beta chains, and an independent cohort replicated the association. Several of the top co-occurrence clusters appeared to be linked to parvovirus B19, influenza, CMV and Epstein-Barr virus, according to a later analysis. In vitro tests confirmed that a few of the cytomegalovirus-associated TCR beta chains recognize cytomegalovirus antigens. A cluster of highly shared sequence variants was judged likely to represent a technical artifact of the sequencing pipeline. A further reported finding was that TCR beta sequences accurately predicted the HLA-A and HLA-B alleles for most subjects in the first cohort.

Sequences LNHDA (CDR1) and SQIVND (CDR2) are obtained from the germline V gene (reference sequence). V and J lose 3 bases and 5 bases, and a span of 14 bases separates them. The CDR3, cysteine through phenylalanine, is 15 amino acids long. This entry keeps only the CDR3 DNA: 45 bases, framed from base 1. The cohort comprised fewer than 700 healthy bone marrow donors. Cohort members were all nominally healthy when sampled, although unrecorded immune exposures were likely present. The donor was CMV seropositive and belonged to the group of 250 to 300 seropositive cohort members. A peripheral blood sample was provided by each donor, and peripheral blood mononuclear cells were used for TCR beta sequencing. The Qiagen DNeasy Blood Extraction Kit was used to extract genomic DNA from the blood cell samples.

The clonotype originates from a woman aged 50 to 60 in good health and CMV-seropositive. This receptor chain uses TRBV19 and TRBJ2-1; the D region possibly corresponds to TRBD2 (6 bases align). Sequenced material: PBMCs. CDR3 sequence: CASSIFGGGDNEQFF. The bases read TGTGCCAGTAGTATCTTCGGTGGCGGGGACAATGAGCAGTTCTTC.